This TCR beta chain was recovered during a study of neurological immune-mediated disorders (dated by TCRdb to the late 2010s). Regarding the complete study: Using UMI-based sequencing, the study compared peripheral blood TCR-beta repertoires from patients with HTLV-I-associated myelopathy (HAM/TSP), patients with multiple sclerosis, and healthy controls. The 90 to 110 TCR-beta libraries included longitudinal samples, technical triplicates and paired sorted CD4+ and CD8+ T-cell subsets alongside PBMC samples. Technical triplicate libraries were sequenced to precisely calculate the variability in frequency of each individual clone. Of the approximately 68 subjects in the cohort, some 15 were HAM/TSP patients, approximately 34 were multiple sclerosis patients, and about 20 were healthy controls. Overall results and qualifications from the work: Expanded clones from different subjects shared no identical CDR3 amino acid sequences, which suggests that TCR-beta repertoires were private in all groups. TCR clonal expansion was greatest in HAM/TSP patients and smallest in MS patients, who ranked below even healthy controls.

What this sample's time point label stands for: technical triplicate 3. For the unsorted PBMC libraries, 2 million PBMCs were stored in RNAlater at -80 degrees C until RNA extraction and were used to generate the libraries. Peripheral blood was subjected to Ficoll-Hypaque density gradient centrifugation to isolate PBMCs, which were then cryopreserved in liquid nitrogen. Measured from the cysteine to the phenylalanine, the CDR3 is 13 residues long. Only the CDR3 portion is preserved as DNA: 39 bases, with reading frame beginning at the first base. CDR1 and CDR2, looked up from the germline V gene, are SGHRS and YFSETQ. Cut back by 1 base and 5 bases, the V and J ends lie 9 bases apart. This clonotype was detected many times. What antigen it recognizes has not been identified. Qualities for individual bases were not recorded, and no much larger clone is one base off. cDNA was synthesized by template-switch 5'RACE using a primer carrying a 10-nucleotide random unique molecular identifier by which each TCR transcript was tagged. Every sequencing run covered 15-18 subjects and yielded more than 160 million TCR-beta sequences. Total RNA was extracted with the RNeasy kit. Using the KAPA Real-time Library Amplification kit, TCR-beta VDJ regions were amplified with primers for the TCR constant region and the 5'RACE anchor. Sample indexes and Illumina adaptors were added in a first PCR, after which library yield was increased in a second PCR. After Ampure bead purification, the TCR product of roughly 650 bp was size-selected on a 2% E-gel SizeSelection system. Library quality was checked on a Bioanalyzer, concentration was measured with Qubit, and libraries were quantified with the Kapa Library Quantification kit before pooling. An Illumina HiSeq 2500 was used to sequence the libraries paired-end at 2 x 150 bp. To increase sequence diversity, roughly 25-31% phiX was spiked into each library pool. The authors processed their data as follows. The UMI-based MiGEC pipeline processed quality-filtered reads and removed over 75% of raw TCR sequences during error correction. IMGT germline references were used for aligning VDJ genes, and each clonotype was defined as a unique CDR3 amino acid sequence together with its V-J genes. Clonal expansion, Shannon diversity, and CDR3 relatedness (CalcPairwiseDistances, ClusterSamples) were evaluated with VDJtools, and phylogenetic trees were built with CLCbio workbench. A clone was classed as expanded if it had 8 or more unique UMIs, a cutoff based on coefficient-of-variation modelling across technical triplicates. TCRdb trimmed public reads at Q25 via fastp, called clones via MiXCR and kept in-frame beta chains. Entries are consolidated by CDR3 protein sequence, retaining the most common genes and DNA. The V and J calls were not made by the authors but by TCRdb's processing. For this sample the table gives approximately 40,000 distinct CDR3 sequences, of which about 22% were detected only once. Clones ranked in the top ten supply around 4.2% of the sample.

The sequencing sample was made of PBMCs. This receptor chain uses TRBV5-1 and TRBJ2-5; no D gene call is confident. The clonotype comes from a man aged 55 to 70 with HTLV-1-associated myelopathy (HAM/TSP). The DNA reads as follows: TGCGCCAGCAGCTTGATGCTCGCGGAGACCCAGTACTTC. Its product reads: CASSLMLAETQYF. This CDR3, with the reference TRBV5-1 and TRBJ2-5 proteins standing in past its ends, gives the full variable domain KAGVTQTPRYLIKTRGQQVTLSCSPISGHRSVSWYQQTPGQGLQFLFEYFSETQRNKGNFPGRFSGRQFSNSRSEMNVSTLELGDSALYLCASSLMLAETQYFGPGTRLLVL.